The clone carrying this TCR beta chain was seen just once. No antigen is known for it. Trimming took 3 bases from V and 1 from J; bases not matched to a gene: 10. The CDR3 totals 17 residues. This sample was included in a study of breast tumors, draining lymph nodes, adjacent tissues. Overall study results and limits: Tumor repertoires ranked between lymph nodes and nontumor tissue in diversity, with V and J gene preferences. Luminal-like breast cancer showed significantly greater tumor-nontumor repertoire similarity than basal-like breast cancer did.

Breast cancer patients provided tissue from their axillary draining lymph nodes. TCRdb re-derived calls from the multiplex PCR reads in MiXCR, one entry per CDR3 protein. This table holds about 230,000 distinct CDR3 sequences, approximately 31% found once. The origin of this receptor is a female donor with breast cancer. Some clones in this sample may be carry-over from other donors' samples. The material sequenced was axillary lymph node tissue. The chain is built from TRBV12-3 or TRBV12-4 and TRBJ2-5, with 8 bases matching TRBD2. DNA for the CDR3: TGTGCCAGCAGTTTCGGCGCGGCGGGAGGAGCCCAAGAGACCCAGTACTTC. As protein: CASSFGAAGGAQETQYF.